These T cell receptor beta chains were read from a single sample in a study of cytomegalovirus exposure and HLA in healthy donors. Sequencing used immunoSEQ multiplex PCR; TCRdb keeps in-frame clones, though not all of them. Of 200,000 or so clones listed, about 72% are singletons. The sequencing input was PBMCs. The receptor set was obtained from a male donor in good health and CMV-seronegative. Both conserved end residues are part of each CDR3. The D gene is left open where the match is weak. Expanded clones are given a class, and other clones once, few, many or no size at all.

CASSRAGPYEQYF	TGTGCCAGCAGTAGAGCGGGACCCTACGAGCAGTACTTC	NA	TRBD2	13	TRBJ2-7	TRBV6-5
CATTPGHLWGNQPQHF	TGTGCCACCACTCCGGGACACCTTTGGGGCAATCAGCCCCAGCATTTT	NA	NA	16	TRBJ1-5	TRBV19
CASSTGVRDTEAFF	TGTGCCAGCAGTACGGGAGTTAGGGACACTGAAGCTTTCTTT	NA	NA	14	TRBJ1-1	TRBV6-1
CASAPGQGYEKLFF	TGTGCCAGCGCTCCGGGACAGGGGTATGAAAAACTGTTTTTT	once	TRBD1	14	TRBJ1-4	TRBV19
CASRIPGHYTF	TGTGCCAGCAGGATTCCGGGACACTACACCTTC	NA	NA	11	TRBJ1-2	TRBV28
CASSLTSSGSSYNEQFF	TGTGCCAGCAGCTTAACGTCTAGCGGGAGTTCCTACAATGAGCAGTTCTTC	NA	TRBD2	17	TRBJ2-1	TRBV7-3
CASRVGGQGMDEQFF	TGTGCCAGCAGGGTAGGGGGACAGGGTATGGATGAGCAGTTCTTC	NA	TRBD1	15	TRBJ2-1	TRBV7-9
CASSSPSGRVTDTQYF	TGCGCCAGCAGCTCCCCTAGCGGGAGGGTCACAGATACGCAGTATTTT	NA	TRBD2	16	TRBJ2-3	TRBV5-1
CSARLPETQYF	TGCAGTGCAAGACTCCCAGAGACCCAGTACTTC	NA	NA	11	TRBJ2-5	TRBV20-1
CASSRDRGYEQYF	TGTGCCAGCAGTAGGGACAGGGGCTACGAGCAGTACTTC	NA	TRBD1	13	TRBJ2-7	TRBV6-5
CASSSGSRLPQNIQYF	TGTGCCAGCAGCTCCGGGTCCCGACTACCCCAAAACATTCAGTACTTC	NA	NA	16	TRBJ2-4	TRBV9
CASSPGTRALEQFF	TGCGCCAGCAGCCCAGGGACTAGAGCTTTAGAGCAGTTCTTC	NA	TRBD2	14	TRBJ2-1	TRBV5-1
CASSHPGGYEQYF	TGTGCCAGCAGCCACCCAGGGGGCTACGAGCAGTACTTC	NA	TRBD1	13	TRBJ2-7	TRBV11-2
CASSSRPYNSPLHF	TGTGCCAGCAGCTCCAGGCCCTATAATTCACCCCTCCACTTT	NA	NA	14	TRBJ1-6	TRBV7-2
CASSSSGMGNEQFF	TGTGCCAGCAGCTCGTCGGGGATGGGCAATGAGCAGTTCTTC	NA	NA	14	TRBJ2-1	TRBV11-2
CASSSPWEGEPKPYGYTF	TGTGCCAGCAGTTCCCCGTGGGAGGGCGAGCCCAAGCCCTATGGCTACACCTTC	once	NA	18	TRBJ1-2	TRBV27
CASSEGAADTDTQYF	TGTGCCAGCAGTGAAGGAGCGGCAGACACAGATACGCAGTATTTT	NA	NA	15	TRBJ2-3	TRBV6-4
CASSRASAIDTQYF	TGTGCCAGCAGTAGGGCTAGCGCTATAGATACGCAGTATTTT	NA	NA	14	TRBJ2-3	TRBV6-5
CAWRSGGPRETQYF	TGTGCCTGGAGGTCGGGGGGCCCGAGGGAGACCCAGTACTTC	NA	NA	14	TRBJ2-5	TRBV30
CASSYSTSNYNEQFF	TGTGCCAGCAGTTACTCGACTAGCAACTACAATGAGCAGTTCTTC	NA	TRBD2	15	TRBJ2-1	TRBV6-6
CATSRFSGLAGVGEQFF	TGTGCCACCAGCAGATTCTCCGGACTAGCGGGAGTCGGGGAGCAGTTCTTC	once	TRBD2	17	TRBJ2-1	TRBV15
CASSVAWGGGSLSGANVLTF	TGTGCCAGCAGCGTAGCTTGGGGAGGAGGATCTCTCTCTGGGGCCAACGTCCTGACTTTC	NA	NA	20	TRBJ2-6	TRBV9
CASNRGGANTGELFF	TGTGCCAGCAACCGAGGGGGCGCGAACACCGGGGAGCTGTTTTTT	NA	TRBD1	15	TRBJ2-2	TRBV6-5
CASSLVRRGNEQFF	TGTGCCAGCAGCTTAGTTAGGAGGGGCAATGAGCAGTTCTTC	NA	NA	14	TRBJ2-1	TRBV11-2
CAIIPGQAPEKLFF	TGTGCCATCATCCCGGGACAGGCCCCAGAAAAACTGTTTTTT	NA	TRBD1	14	TRBJ1-4	TRBV10-3
CASSLMGTKIGETQYF	TGTGCCAGCAGCTTAATGGGGACAAAGATAGGGGAGACCCAGTACTTC	NA	NA	16	TRBJ2-5	TRBV7-3
CASSSPTGNSYEQYF	TGTGCCAGCAGCTCTCCGACAGGGAATTCCTACGAGCAGTACTTC	NA	TRBD1	15	TRBJ2-7	TRBV6-5
CASSYSVNNYGYTF	TGTGCCAGCAGTTACTCCGTTAATAACTATGGCTACACCTTC	NA	NA	14	TRBJ1-2	TRBV6-5
CASRGPSNQPQHF	TGTGCCAGCCGAGGCCCTAGCAATCAGCCCCAGCATTTT	few	NA	13	TRBJ1-5	TRBV27
CASSQSLGPYEQYF	TGTGCCAGCTCACAGTCACTGGGCCCCTACGAGCAGTACTTC	NA	NA	14	TRBJ2-7	TRBV18
CASSLRVPLETQYF	TGTGCCAGCAGCTTGCGGGTGCCTTTGGAGACCCAGTACTTC	NA	NA	14	TRBJ2-5	TRBV5-7
CASSPSGGKYTDTQYF	TGCGCCAGCAGCCCCAGCGGGGGGAAATATACAGATACGCAGTATTTT	NA	TRBD2	16	TRBJ2-3	TRBV5-1
CSVAGREQYF	TGCAGCGTCGCCGGGAGGGAGCAGTACTTC	NA	TRBD2	10	TRBJ2-7	TRBV29-1
CASSGSGISYEQYF	TGTGCCAGCAGTGGCTCCGGGATCTCCTACGAGCAGTACTTC	NA	NA	14	TRBJ2-7	TRBV25-1
CASSLQGTSGLNEQFF	TGTGCCAGCAGCTTACAGGGGACTAGCGGCCTGAATGAGCAGTTCTTC	NA	TRBD2	16	TRBJ2-1	TRBV7-3
CASSATGGPIPDTQYF	TGCGCCAGCAGTGCGACGGGAGGGCCCATTCCAGATACGCAGTATTTT	NA	TRBD2	16	TRBJ2-3	TRBV10-1
CASSRLNSPLHF	TGTGCCAGCAGCCGACTGAACTCACCCCTCCACTTT	NA	NA	12	TRBJ1-6	TRBV27
CASSWTQGLYEQYF	TGTGCCAGCAGCTGGACACAGGGATTGTACGAGCAGTACTTC	NA	NA	14	TRBJ2-7	TRBV7-8
CASSVTGDAYEQYF	TGTGCCAGCAGCGTAACGGGTGACGCCTACGAGCAGTACTTC	NA	NA	14	TRBJ2-7	TRBV9
CASSPMTGSVNTEAFF	TGCGCCAGCAGCCCGATGACAGGGAGCGTAAACACTGAAGCTTTCTTT	NA	TRBD1	16	TRBJ1-1	TRBV5-1
CASSTSGRFDTQYF	TGCGCCAGCAGTACTAGCGGGAGGTTTGATACGCAGTATTTT	NA	TRBD2	14	TRBJ2-3	TRBV5-1
CASSEPSSYEQYF	TGTGCCAGCAGTGAGCCGTCCTCCTACGAGCAGTACTTC	NA	NA	13	TRBJ2-7	TRBV27
CASSQARTGPYEQYF	TGTGCCAGCAGCCAAGCCAGGACAGGACCCTACGAGCAGTACTTC	NA	TRBD1	15	TRBJ2-7	TRBV4-2
CASSPAGVMIEQFF	TGTGCCAGCAGTCCAGCGGGAGTCATGATTGAGCAGTTCTTC	NA	TRBD2	14	TRBJ2-1	TRBV6-5
CASSPIAGGSTGELFF	TGTGCCAGCAGCCCGATAGCGGGAGGAAGCACCGGGGAGCTGTTTTTT	NA	TRBD2	16	TRBJ2-2	TRBV5-6
CAWSRNMGSNQPQHF	TGTGCCTGGAGTAGGAACATGGGCAGCAATCAGCCCCAGCATTTT	NA	NA	15	TRBJ1-5	TRBV30
CASMEGTATEQYF	TGCGCCAGCATGGAGGGGACAGCCACCGAGCAGTACTTC	few	NA	13	TRBJ2-7	TRBV5-1
CASSSGQGSTDTQYF	TGTGCCAGCAGCTCGGGACAGGGGTCCACAGATACGCAGTATTTT	NA	TRBD1	15	TRBJ2-3	TRBV7-2
CASSAMRSSYEQYF	TGTGCCAGCAGTGCCATGAGGAGCTCCTACGAGCAGTACTTC	NA	NA	14	TRBJ2-7	TRBV5-6
CASSSLGGQGPTGELFF	TGTGCCAGCAGCTCCCTTGGGGGACAGGGCCCAACCGGGGAGCTGTTTTTT	NA	TRBD1	17	TRBJ2-2	TRBV11-2
CASHGVGTGRTYGYTF	TGTGCCAGCCACGGAGTCGGGACAGGGAGAACCTATGGCTACACCTTC	NA	TRBD1	16	TRBJ1-2	TRBV9
CASSEARWGLDHYEQYF	TGTGCCAGCAGTGAAGCGCGTTGGGGACTAGATCACTACGAGCAGTACTTC	once	TRBD2	17	TRBJ2-7	TRBV6-1
CASSVGLAGVPGGELFF	TGTGCCAGCAGCGTAGGACTAGCGGGAGTGCCAGGCGGGGAGCTGTTTTTT	NA	TRBD2	17	TRBJ2-2	TRBV9
CASSYSDSGDVYGYTF	TGTGCCAGCAGTTACTCGGATTCGGGGGACGTCTATGGCTACACCTTC	NA	NA	16	TRBJ1-2	TRBV6-6
CASSSGQGRVNEQFF	TGTGCCAGCAGTTCGGGACAGGGTAGGGTAAATGAGCAGTTCTTC	NA	TRBD1	15	TRBJ2-1	TRBV2
CASSLVLAEGLYNEQFF	TGCGCCAGCAGCTTGGTACTGGCGGAGGGACTCTACAATGAGCAGTTCTTC	once	NA	17	TRBJ2-1	TRBV5-1
CASSIEGQGYNEQFF	TGTGCCAGCAGCATAGAAGGACAGGGCTACAATGAGCAGTTCTTC	NA	TRBD1	15	TRBJ2-1	TRBV7-6
CASTPRGIRTDTQYF	TGTGCCAGCACCCCACGGGGGATCCGCACAGATACGCAGTATTTT	NA	NA	15	TRBJ2-3	TRBV6-5
CASSPDPGSLTYEQYF	TGTGCCAGCAGCCCAGATCCCGGGTCCCTTACCTACGAGCAGTACTTC	once	NA	16	TRBJ2-7	TRBV2